Shown below are 5 T cell receptor delta chains from a single sample sequenced in a study of γδ T cells in repeated Plasmodium falciparum infection. Bulk repertoires came from Vgamma9/Vdelta2+ or Vdelta2-negative gammadelta T cells flow-sorted from PBMC. TCRdb re-called the multiplex PCR reads using CATT. The sample records 53,000 or so delta-chain clones, about 2% being singletons. Sequenced sample: gamma-delta T cells from blood. These receptors came from a pool of human donors (malaria-infected and uninfected, not separated).

Of note for this clone: TCRdb shows a much larger clone's protein in place of this DNA's translation, and the two differ at residue 5, likely through a read error; the protein shown is translated from the DNA. The chain combines TRDV3 with TRDJ1, with TRDD3 identical over 9 bases. TCRdb leaves out the J gene; it was filled in here by matching the DNA to germline. V shed 2 bases, J shed 8 bases, and the junction held 12 bases outside the gene matches. The V gene's germline CDR1 is TVYSNPD and CDR2 GDNSRS (reference sequence). The CDR3 extends over 14 amino acids. The CDR3 region has the DNA TGTGCCTTTCCGCACTCCGGCTGGGGGATGAAACTCATCTTT. The encoded protein is CAFPHSGWGMKLIF.

There are a few counts of this clone. A far larger clone is only one base removed, so a read error is likely. The sample contains more than one DNA sequence encoding this CDR3. V gene TRAV38-2/DV8 combines with J gene TRDJ2; no firm D call. TCRdb gives no J gene; it was assigned here by matching the DNA to germline. This CDR3 contains 21 residues. The germline V gene has CDR1 TSESDYY and CDR2 QEAYKQQN. The CDR3 reads CAYRSALFSSRTVFLTAQLFF. CDR3 nucleotide sequence: TGTGCTTATAGGAGCGCGTTATTCTCCTCCCGTACTGTATTTTTGACGGCACAACTCTTCTTT.

This clone was seen at least ten times. TCRdb attributes to this sequence the protein of a much larger clone, which differs from the DNA translation at residue 3; a read error is likely, and the protein displayed is translated from the DNA. V and J are TRAV38-2/DV8 and TRDJ1; 11 nucleotides match TRDD3. CDR1 is TSESDYY and CDR2 is QEAYKQQN in the germline V gene. The CDR3 totals 17 residues. The CDR3 DNA reads TGTGCCTCCCAGGGGGATGGGGGATACGGTGGCACCGATAAACTCATCTTT. Its protein is CASQGDGGYGGTDKLIF.

This clone was observed a handful of times. This likely reflects a read error, since a far larger clone is one base away. The sample has other DNA sequences that encode this CDR3 too. The chain couples TRDV2 to TRDJ1, with 9 bases aligning to TRDD3. In the absence of a J gene in TCRdb, the DNA was matched to germline to assign it here. The CDR3 contains 20 residues. The germline CDR1 and CDR2 sequences are GEAIGNYY and EKD. Written as DNA, the CDR3 is TGTGCCTGTGACCCTCTAGGTCTGGGGGATGAGAACCTATACACTGATAAACTCATCTTT. It encodes CACDPLGLGDENLYTDKLIF.

Ten or more counts support this clone. TCRdb's protein for this DNA is that of a much larger clone and differs from the translation at residue 14, likely a read error; the protein shown is the DNA translation. The chain links TRDV2 to TRDJ1; TRDD3 matches 9 bases. Matching the DNA to germline supplied the J gene, which TCRdb does not give. Germline V gene lookup returns CDR1 GEAIGNYY and CDR2 EKD. This CDR3 has 19 amino acids. Losses at the gene ends were 0 bases for V and 4 bases for J; bases not matched to a gene: 17. The CDR3 region has the DNA TGTGCCTGTGACACCTTCCCGGCTCTGGGGGATCCTTTCATCGATAAACTCATCTTT. This codes for CACDTFPALGDPFIDKLIF.